Listed here are 13 T cell receptor beta chains from one sample, sequenced in a study of cytomegalovirus exposure and HLA in healthy donors (dated by TCRdb to about 2017). The library was prepared using the immunoSEQ multiplex PCR assay. For the multiplex PCR, a mixture combining 60 forward primers for TCR Vbeta segments and 13 reverse primers for TCR Jbeta segments was used. TCRdb mirrors the immuneACCESS table, restricted to in-frame sequences. Some clones are absent from its copies; in checked studies, under half trace to an unresolved V gene, and the reason for the others is unknown. The sample table lists roughly 120,000 clones, 65% to 75% of them with a count of one. Around 4.9% of the sample belongs to the ten largest clones. The sequenced sample consisted of PBMCs. These receptor sequences come from a man aged 25 to 40 in good health and CMV-seropositive.

This chain joins TRBV9 and TRBJ1-3; D gene ambiguous. This CDR3 contains 15 residues. V was trimmed by 1 base and J by 0 bases, leaving 8 bases between them. Germline V gene sequence: CDR1 SGDLS, CDR2 YYNGEE. CDR3 DNA: TGTGCCAGCAGCGTAATGAGTGACTCTGGAAACACCATATATTTT. Residues: CASSVMSDSGNTIYF.

J is TRBJ2-6 and V is TRBV28; TRBD2 matches at 10 bases. The CDR3 runs to 18 residues. The germline gives CDR1 MDHEN, CDR2 SYDVKM. The V gene end was trimmed by 1 base and the J gene end by 0 bases; junction bases not matched to a gene: 3. This CDR3 reads CASSLFLAGASGANVLTF. The CDR3 region has the DNA TGTGCCAGCAGTTTATTCCTAGCGGGGGCCTCTGGGGCCAACGTCCTGACTTTC.

The chain joins TRBV25-1 to TRBJ2-7; 10 nucleotides agree with TRBD1. V shed 10 bases, J shed 5 bases, and the junction held 11 bases outside the gene matches. This CDR3 is 14 amino acids long. CDR1 MGHDK and CDR2 SYGVNS come from the germline V gene. The CDR3 nucleotides read TGTGCCACCTCGCCGGGACAGGGGAGAGACGAGCAGTACTTC. This translates into CATSPGQGRDEQYF.

This clone is a singleton in its sample. One end of the junction is discordant with germline, which a read error may explain. The chain is built from TRBV19 and TRBJ1-1; possible D gene TRBD1, 6 bases. In germline, CDR1 is LNHDA, CDR2 SQIVND (reference sequence). The CDR3 is made up of 16 amino acids. The CDR3 DNA is TGTGCCAGTAGTATACTGCCAGGGGACCTGAACCCTGAAGCTTTCTTT. Its translation is CASSILPGDLNPEAFF.

This chain links TRBV7-2 with TRBJ2-7; the match to TRBD2 covers 10 bases. Trimming at V came to 11 bases and at J to 6 bases, leaving 13 bases not matched to a gene. The CDR3 runs 14 residues. The germline CDR1 and CDR2 sequences are SGHTA and FQGNSA. The CDR3 coding sequence is TGTGCCGTGCTGATGAGCGGGGGGGCCCCCGAGCAGTACTTC. This codes for CAVLMSGGAPEQYF.

This chain connects TRBV2 to TRBJ2-2; D possibly corresponds to TRBD1 (6 bases). The germline CDR1 and CDR2 sequences are SNHLY and FYNNEI. The CDR3 is 15 residues long. The V end was cut by 5 bases, the J end by 3 bases, with 13 bases between. The DNA for the CDR3 is TGTGCCAGCAGTTTACAGGGATCGGACACCGGGGAGCTGTTTTTT. Protein sequence: CASSLQGSDTGELFF.

The chain carries TRBV6-6 and TRBJ2-7; TRBD1 aligns across 11 bases. Germline assignment: CDR1 MNHNY and CDR2 SVGAGI (reference sequence). There are 14 residues in the CDR3. After removal of 6 bases from V and 4 bases from J, the junction contained 5 bases not matched to a gene. The CDR3 loop is CASSPGQGGYEQYF. The CDR3, as DNA: TGTGCCAGCAGCCCGGGACAGGGGGGATACGAGCAGTACTTC.

The rearrangement joins TRBV28 to TRBJ2-3; 7 bases are shared with TRBD1. The ends lost 5 bases at V and 1 base at J; junction bases unmatched: 6. CDR1 and CDR2 from the germline V gene are MDHEN and SYDVKM. This CDR3 has 15 amino acids. The CDR3 DNA is TGTGCCAGCAGTGACCGGGACAGCGGCACAGATACGCAGTATTTT. Translating gives CASSDRDSGTDTQYF.

V usage is TRBV19 and J usage is TRBJ2-1, with TRBD2 as a possible D gene (7 bases). The CDR3 is 15 residues long. Germline V lookup: CDR1 LNHDA, CDR2 SQIVND (reference sequence). Trimming cost V 6 bases and J 10 bases, with 22 bases left between them. The CDR3 loop is CASSPLSNWGGEQFF. CDR3 coding DNA: TGTGCCAGTAGCCCACTTTCTAATTGGGGGGGCGAGCAGTTCTTC.

This clone has only one observation. The V call is TRBV12-5, the J call TRBJ2-5; 8 bases align to TRBD1. This CDR3 has 18 amino acids. Germline values: CDR1 LGHNT, CDR2 FRNRAP. V dropped 5 bases and J dropped 1; count of bases not matched to a gene: 15. The CDR3: CASGLTLWDRSLQETQYF. The CDR3 DNA is TGTGCTAGTGGTCTAACACTCTGGGACAGGTCTCTCCAAGAGACCCAGTACTTC. The variable domain in full, with the rest retrieved from reference TRBV12-5 and TRBJ2-5, is DARVTQTPRHKVTEMGQEVTMRCQPILGHNTVFWYRQTMMQGLELLAYFRNRAPLDDSGMPKDRFSAEMPDATLATLKIQPSEPRDSAVYFCASGLTLWDRSLQETQYFGPGTRLLVL.

This chain links TRBV28 with TRBJ2-7; D gene uncertain. V was clipped by 4 bases and J by 5 bases, with 3 bases between them. The CDR3 contains 10 residues. CDR1 is MDHEN and CDR2 is SYDVKM in the germline V gene. CDR3 sequence: CASSSDEQYF. As DNA, the CDR3 is TGTGCCAGCAGTTCCGACGAGCAGTACTTC.

The genes are TRBV5-1 and TRBJ1-1; D remains ambiguous. Trimming took off 0 bases at V and 1 base at J, with 10 bases between the two ends. Germline V gene data show CDR1 as SGHRS and CDR2 as YFSETQ. CDR3 length equals 15 residues. Here the CDR3 DNA reads TGCGCCAGCAGCTTGGGAATCGCAGGGAACACTGAAGCTTTCTTT. Translated: CASSLGIAGNTEAFF.

This clone was recorded a few times. CDR3 sequence (DNA): TGTGCCAGCAGTTTCCGGACTAGCGGGGCGGATACGCAGTATTTT. Amino acids: CASSFRTSGADTQYF. This chain links TRBV27 with TRBJ2-3; 12 positions match TRBD2. Germline values: CDR1 MNHEY, CDR2 SMNVEV (reference sequence). This CDR3 region has 15 residues. V lost 3 bases to trimming and J lost 6 bases; unmatched junction nucleotides: 4.